This record covers a single TCR beta chain. A junction end diverges from the germline sequence, so it may reflect a read error. This record belongs to a study of T-cell reconstitution after alpha-beta-depleted transplantation in children. Per germline, CDR1 LGHNA and CDR2 YSLEER. The CDR3 is 14 amino acids. This sample's TCRbeta library carried unique molecular identifier barcodes. Each CDR3 protein gets one entry after TCRdb re-called the PCR reads with MiXCR. The sample shows about 72,000 distinct CDR3 sequences, just under 7.5% of them seen only once. The chain joins TRBV4-3 to TRBJ2-7; D gene unclear. This sample comprised PBMCs from the stem cell graft donor, obtained from the stem cell graft. This clonotype was sampled from a human donor who donated a stem cell graft to a child with acute lymphoblastic leukemia. CDR3 residues: CASSQGIGPYEQCF. Written as DNA, the CDR3 is TGCGCCAGCAGCCAAGGAATCGGTCCCTACGAGCAGTGCTTC.